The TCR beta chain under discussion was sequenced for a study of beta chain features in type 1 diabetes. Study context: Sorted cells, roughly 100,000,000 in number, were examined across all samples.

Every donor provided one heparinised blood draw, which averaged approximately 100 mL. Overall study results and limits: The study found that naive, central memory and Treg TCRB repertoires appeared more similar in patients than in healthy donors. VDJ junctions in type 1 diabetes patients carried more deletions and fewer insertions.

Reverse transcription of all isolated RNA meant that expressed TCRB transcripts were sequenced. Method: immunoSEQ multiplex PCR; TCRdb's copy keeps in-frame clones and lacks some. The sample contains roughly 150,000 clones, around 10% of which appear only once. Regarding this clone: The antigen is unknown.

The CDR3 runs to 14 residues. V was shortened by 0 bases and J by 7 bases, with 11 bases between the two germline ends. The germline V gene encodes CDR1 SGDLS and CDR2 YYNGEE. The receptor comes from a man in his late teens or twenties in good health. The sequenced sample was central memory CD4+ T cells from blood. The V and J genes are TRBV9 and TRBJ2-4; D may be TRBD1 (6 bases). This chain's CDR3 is CASSVAGRGNIQYF. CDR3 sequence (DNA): TGTGCCAGCAGCGTAGCCGGCAGGGGTAACATTCAGTACTTC.